A selection of T cell receptor beta chains follows, all from one sample in a study of T cell responses to AZD1222 COVID-19 vaccine. The protocol was immunoSEQ multiplex PCR, while the TCRdb copy is restricted to in-frame clones and leaves out a portion. Here the sample spans roughly 70,000 clones, roughly four fifths being singletons. The sample consisted of peripheral blood, taken on day 0 of AZD1222 vaccination. Every receptor here comes from an adult in good health. Both conserved end residues are part of each CDR3. Each record gives: D gene, V gene, clone size, J gene, CDR3 DNA, CDR3 protein. The D gene is left open where the match is weak. Rows give clone size only sometimes, using once, few, many, or a class for an expanded clone.

d_call: -; v_call: TRBV5-6; clone_size: -; j_call: TRBJ1-5; cdr3_nt: TGTGCCAGCAGCTTGGGGGGGGGCAAGAGCAATCAGCCCCAGCATTTT; cdr3_aa: CASSLGGGKSNQPQHF
d_call: TRBD1; v_call: TRBV28; clone_size: -; j_call: TRBJ2-7; cdr3_nt: TGTGCCAGCAAACGGGCCTGGGACAGCTACGAGCAGTACTTC; cdr3_aa: CASKRAWDSYEQYF
d_call: -; v_call: TRBV5-1; clone_size: once; j_call: TRBJ2-7; cdr3_nt: TGCGCCAGCAGCTTCGGAGGGCGGTCCTACGAGCAGTACTTC; cdr3_aa: CASSFGGRSYEQYF
d_call: -; v_call: TRBV5-4; clone_size: -; j_call: TRBJ2-7; cdr3_nt: TGTGCCAGCAGCTTGGCAATCGCAGGGTCCTACGAGCAGTACTTC; cdr3_aa: CASSLAIAGSYEQYF
d_call: -; v_call: TRBV28; clone_size: -; j_call: TRBJ1-1; cdr3_nt: TGTGCCAGCAGAGGGGGAGGGGACAACACTGAAGCTTTCTTT; cdr3_aa: CASRGGGDNTEAFF
d_call: -; v_call: TRBV4-1; clone_size: -; j_call: TRBJ2-7; cdr3_nt: TGCGCCAGCAGCCCCGACCTGGGGGGCTACGAGCAGTACTTC; cdr3_aa: CASSPDLGGYEQYF
d_call: TRBD1; v_call: TRBV6-1; clone_size: -; j_call: TRBJ2-7; cdr3_nt: TGTGCCAGCAGTGAAATTGGGACAGCAAGTAGCTACGAGCAGTACTTC; cdr3_aa: CASSEIGTASSYEQYF
d_call: -; v_call: TRBV6-5; clone_size: -; j_call: TRBJ1-5; cdr3_nt: TGTGCCAGCACCCCAGACTTGAATCAGCCCCAGCATTTT; cdr3_aa: CASTPDLNQPQHF
d_call: -; v_call: TRBV29-1; clone_size: few; j_call: TRBJ1-2; cdr3_nt: TGCAGCGTTGAAGAACTGCAAGCGCTAAGAGCTAACTATGGCTACACCTTC; cdr3_aa: CSVEELQALRANYGYTF
d_call: -; v_call: TRBV3-1/TRBV3-2; clone_size: few; j_call: TRBJ1-2; cdr3_nt: TGTGCCAGCAGCCCCCCACGGACCTCGGCTGGCTACACCTTC; cdr3_aa: CASSPPRTSAGYTF
d_call: -; v_call: TRBV7-9; clone_size: -; j_call: TRBJ2-2; cdr3_nt: TGTGCCAGCAGCTTTGGACCCACCGGGGAGCTGTTTTTT; cdr3_aa: CASSFGPTGELFF
d_call: TRBD1; v_call: TRBV19; clone_size: once; j_call: TRBJ1-5; cdr3_nt: TGTGCCACACGACCGGGACAGGCTAATCAGCCCCAGCATTTT; cdr3_aa: CATRPGQANQPQHF
d_call: TRBD1; v_call: TRBV9; clone_size: -; j_call: TRBJ1-4; cdr3_nt: TGTGCCAGCAGCGTAGCAGGGACAGGGAATGAAAAACTGTTTTTT; cdr3_aa: CASSVAGTGNEKLFF
d_call: -; v_call: TRBV13; clone_size: -; j_call: TRBJ1-1; cdr3_nt: TGTGCCAGCAGCTTAGAGGGCAGGATAAACACTGAAGCTTTCTTT; cdr3_aa: CASSLEGRINTEAFF
d_call: TRBD1; v_call: TRBV6-5; clone_size: -; j_call: TRBJ1-6; cdr3_nt: TGTGCCAGCAGTCAGGACAGGGGGCTTTCACCCCTCCACTTT; cdr3_aa: CASSQDRGLSPLHF
d_call: TRBD2; v_call: TRBV11-3; clone_size: few; j_call: TRBJ2-7; cdr3_nt: TGTGCCAGCAGCTTGGGACTAGCGGGGGAGGAAGAAGACGAGCAGTACTTC; cdr3_aa: CASSLGLAGEEEDEQYF
d_call: TRBD2; v_call: TRBV9; clone_size: -; j_call: TRBJ2-2; cdr3_nt: TGTGCCAGCAGCCCCAGTCCCAGCGGGGCTTTAACCGGGGAGCTGTTTTTT; cdr3_aa: CASSPSPSGALTGELFF
d_call: TRBD2; v_call: TRBV6-5; clone_size: once; j_call: TRBJ2-3; cdr3_nt: TGTGCCAGCAGTCTAGCGGGGTGGGAAGCAGATACGCAGTATTTT; cdr3_aa: CASSLAGWEADTQYF
d_call: TRBD2; v_call: TRBV19; clone_size: -; j_call: TRBJ2-1; cdr3_nt: TGTGCCAGTAGTACCGGGACTAGCGGGGGCCACAGGAATGAGCAGTTCTTC; cdr3_aa: CASSTGTSGGHRNEQFF
d_call: TRBD2; v_call: TRBV7-3; clone_size: -; j_call: TRBJ2-7; cdr3_nt: TGTGCCAGCAGCTTAACCCAGACGGGGGGGCAGTACTTC; cdr3_aa: CASSLTQTGGQYF
d_call: -; v_call: TRBV7-8; clone_size: -; j_call: TRBJ2-7; cdr3_nt: TGTGCCAGCAGCTTGACGAACTACGAGCAGTACTTC; cdr3_aa: CASSLTNYEQYF
d_call: -; v_call: TRBV4-3; clone_size: -; j_call: TRBJ2-7; cdr3_nt: TGCGCCAGCAGTCACGGGTTCAGCTCCTACGAGCAGTACTTC; cdr3_aa: CASSHGFSSYEQYF
d_call: -; v_call: TRBV11-2; clone_size: -; j_call: TRBJ1-1; cdr3_nt: TGTGCCAGCAGCTTAGATCCCGCACCAAACACTGAAGCTTTCTTT; cdr3_aa: CASSLDPAPNTEAFF
d_call: -; v_call: TRBV11-3; clone_size: -; j_call: TRBJ1-2; cdr3_nt: TGTGCCAGCAGCTCCTACAGGGTCCATGGCTACACCTTC; cdr3_aa: CASSSYRVHGYTF
d_call: TRBD2; v_call: TRBV5-6; clone_size: -; j_call: TRBJ2-1; cdr3_nt: TGTGCCAGCAGCGACACGACTAGCGGGGGCTCCTACAATGAGCAGTTCTTC; cdr3_aa: CASSDTTSGGSYNEQFF
d_call: -; v_call: TRBV6-6; clone_size: -; j_call: TRBJ2-2; cdr3_nt: TGTGCCAGCAGTTACTCGAGGTCCGGGACCGGGGAGCTGTTTTTT; cdr3_aa: CASSYSRSGTGELFF
d_call: TRBD1; v_call: TRBV7-9; clone_size: once; j_call: TRBJ2-7; cdr3_nt: TGTGCCAGCAGCTTTGGTTCCGGGACAGGGAAATACGAGCAGTACTTC; cdr3_aa: CASSFGSGTGKYEQYF
d_call: -; v_call: TRBV19; clone_size: few; j_call: TRBJ1-1; cdr3_nt: TGTGCCAGTAGGGGCCCCATGTCAACTGAAGCTTTCTTT; cdr3_aa: CASRGPMSTEAFF
d_call: -; v_call: TRBV19; clone_size: -; j_call: TRBJ2-1; cdr3_nt: TGTGCCAGTAGTATTAGGCCCAGGGGACCCTCCTACAATGAGCAGTTCTTC; cdr3_aa: CASSIRPRGPSYNEQFF
d_call: -; v_call: TRBV11-2; clone_size: -; j_call: TRBJ2-7; cdr3_nt: TGTGCCAGCAGCCTGGGGACTTGGAGCTCCTACGAGCAGTACTTC; cdr3_aa: CASSLGTWSSYEQYF
d_call: -; v_call: TRBV6-6; clone_size: -; j_call: TRBJ2-7; cdr3_nt: TGTGCCAGCACCCCACCGGGGCAGACCTACGAGCAGTACTTC; cdr3_aa: CASTPPGQTYEQYF
d_call: -; v_call: TRBV5-1; clone_size: -; j_call: TRBJ2-5; cdr3_nt: TGCGCCAGCAGCTTGGCAGTTGAAACGGAGACCCAGTACTTC; cdr3_aa: CASSLAVETETQYF
d_call: -; v_call: TRBV29-1; clone_size: -; j_call: TRBJ2-7; cdr3_nt: TGCAGCGTTGAACTGGGAGCGGCGCAGTCCTACGAGCAGTACTTC; cdr3_aa: CSVELGAAQSYEQYF
d_call: -; v_call: TRBV27; clone_size: -; j_call: TRBJ2-4; cdr3_nt: TGTGCCAGCAGTTTGGAGAGAAACATTCAGTACTTC; cdr3_aa: CASSLERNIQYF
d_call: -; v_call: TRBV10-3; clone_size: -; j_call: TRBJ2-7; cdr3_nt: TGTGCCATCAGTAGTAGCTCCTACGAGCAGTACTTC; cdr3_aa: CAISSSSYEQYF
d_call: -; v_call: TRBV7-9; clone_size: -; j_call: TRBJ2-1; cdr3_nt: TGTGCCAGCAGCTTGTGGGGGGGCCCTGGTTTCGGCAATGAGCAGTTCTTC; cdr3_aa: CASSLWGGPGFGNEQFF
d_call: -; v_call: TRBV7-9; clone_size: -; j_call: TRBJ1-5; cdr3_nt: TGTGCCAGCAGCTCCGCGGGGGGTAATCAGCCCCAGCATTTT; cdr3_aa: CASSSAGGNQPQHF
d_call: -; v_call: TRBV10-3; clone_size: -; j_call: TRBJ2-3; cdr3_nt: TGTGCCATCAGTGAGAGTTGGGGACCCCAGGGGCAGTATTTT; cdr3_aa: CAISESWGPQGQYF
d_call: -; v_call: TRBV9; clone_size: -; j_call: TRBJ2-6; cdr3_nt: TGTGCCAGCAGCGGGAGCTCTGGGGCCAACGTCCTGACTTTC; cdr3_aa: CASSGSSGANVLTF
d_call: -; v_call: TRBV21-1; clone_size: -; j_call: TRBJ2-6; cdr3_nt: TGTGCCAGCAGCACCGGGGACGGCGCTTCTGGGGCCAACGTCCTGACTTTC; cdr3_aa: CASSTGDGASGANVLTF
d_call: -; v_call: TRBV7-9; clone_size: -; j_call: TRBJ2-7; cdr3_nt: TGTGCCAGCAGTCCGGACTACTCCTACGAGCAGTACTTC; cdr3_aa: CASSPDYSYEQYF
d_call: -; v_call: TRBV5-8; clone_size: -; j_call: TRBJ1-3; cdr3_nt: TGTGCCAGCAGCTCTAGGGAACTCGGAAACACCATATATTTT; cdr3_aa: CASSSRELGNTIYF
d_call: -; v_call: TRBV6-5; clone_size: -; j_call: TRBJ2-6; cdr3_nt: TGTGCCAGCAGTTACTCCGCCTCTGGGGCCAACGTCCTGACTTTC; cdr3_aa: CASSYSASGANVLTF
d_call: -; v_call: TRBV10-2; clone_size: -; j_call: TRBJ2-2; cdr3_nt: TGCGCCAGCAGTGGGTCTAGCCGACCTGAGGACGTAAACACCGGGGAGCTGTTTTTT; cdr3_aa: CASSGSSRPEDVNTGELFF
d_call: -; v_call: TRBV25-1; clone_size: -; j_call: TRBJ2-5; cdr3_nt: TGTGCCAGCAGTGGAGGGATGGCGAGGGTGAATTGGGAGACCCAGTACTTC; cdr3_aa: CASSGGMARVNWETQYF
d_call: -; v_call: TRBV3-1/TRBV3-2; clone_size: -; j_call: TRBJ2-7; cdr3_nt: TGTGCCAGCAGCATCTACGAGCAGTACTTC; cdr3_aa: CASSIYEQYF